Below, 22 T cell receptor beta chains from the same sample are listed, as sequenced in a study of T-cell memory formation after mild COVID-19. TCRdb independently ran MiXCR on the 5' RACE reads; one entry per CDR3 protein. The repertoire holds about 470,000 distinct CDR3 sequences, with approximately 23% as singletons. The sequencing sample was made of PBMCs or a T cell subset sorted from them (not recorded which). These receptors came from an adult woman who had mild COVID-19 (a few samples of this study predate the infection). Cell type and time point are not known.

The rearrangement links TRBV18 to TRBJ2-3; 8 bases line up with TRBD2. Germline V gives CDR1 KGHSH, CDR2 LQKENI. This CDR3 comprises 15 residues. With 0 bases clipped from V and 1 base from J, the junction kept 0 bases outside the gene matches. CDR3 sequence reads: CASSPPAGGTDTQYF. CDR3 DNA sequence: TGTGCCAGCTCACCACCAGCGGGAGGCACAGATACGCAGTATTTT.

J is TRBJ2-6 and V is TRBV5-1, with a tentative D call TRBD2 (6 bases). Germline values: CDR1 SGHRS, CDR2 YFSETQ. Trimming cost V 0 bases and J 1 base, with 8 bases left between them. The CDR3 is 16 residues long. The DNA of the CDR3 is TGCGCCAGCAGCTTGGAGCGGGTATCTGGGGCCAACGTCCTGACTTTC. Residues: CASSLERVSGANVLTF.

This clonotype was picked up a small number of times. The chain employs TRBV7-3 and TRBJ2-3; D possibly corresponds to TRBD2 (5 bases). This CDR3 comprises 18 residues. CDR1 SGHTA and CDR2 FQGTGA come from the germline V gene. V lost 2 bases and J 6 bases, leaving 24 bases between the germline ends. The CDR3 protein is CASSLGGVGGRRSDTQYF. In DNA form, the CDR3 reads TGTGCCAGCAGCTTAGGAGGAGTAGGTGGGCGCCGCAGCGATACGCAGTATTTT.

This clonotype has more than one count but fewer than ten. V usage is TRBV12-3 or TRBV12-4 and J usage is TRBJ2-2; D may be TRBD1 (5 bases). V was trimmed by 3 bases and J by 7 bases, leaving 12 bases between them. This CDR3 has 14 residues. CDR3 in amino acids: CASSLPRVDGELFF. The CDR3 DNA follows: TGTGCCAGCAGTTTGCCCAGGGTGGACGGGGAGCTGTTTTTT.

This clonotype has at least ten counts. The chain joins TRBV7-8 to TRBJ2-1, with D tentatively TRBD1 (5 bases). The germline gives CDR1 SGHVS, CDR2 FQNEAQ. This CDR3 is built from 14 residues. The V end lost 5 bases, the J end lost 9 bases, and 17 bases lay between the germline ends. CDR3 region: CASSPGSGWIEQFF. The CDR3 coding sequence is TGTGCCAGCAGCCCCGGGTCAGGGTGGATTGAGCAGTTCTTC. Based on the CDR3 plus reference TRBV7-8 and TRBJ2-1, the full variable domain is GAGVSQSPRYKVAKRGQDVALRCDPISGHVSLFWYQQALGQGPEFLTYFQNEAQLDKSGLPSDRFFAERPEGSVSTLKIQRTQQEDSAVYLCASSPGSGWIEQFFGPGTRLTVL.

This clonotype was recorded at least ten times. V gene TRBV2 combines with J gene TRBJ1-1; no clear D. This CDR3 spans 11 amino acids. The ends were cut back, 6 bases at V and 1 base at J, with 3 bases in the middle. The germline V gene encodes CDR1 SNHLY and CDR2 FYNNEI. CDR3 loop: CASRENTEAFF. Here the CDR3 DNA reads TGTGCCAGCAGGGAGAACACTGAAGCTTTCTTT.

This clonotype was seen only a few times. The rearrangement joins TRBV5-1 to TRBJ2-5; no clear D. The CDR3 covers 13 residues. The V gene's germline CDR1 is SGHRS and CDR2 YFSETQ. Trimming removed 6 bases at V and 1 base at J, with 10 bases between. As DNA, the CDR3 is TGCGCCAGCACCCAGAGGTCCCAAGAGACCCAGTACTTC. This sequence encodes CASTQRSQETQYF.

The rearrangement joins TRBV5-1 to TRBJ2-3; D is perhaps TRBD1 (6 bases). Per germline, CDR1 SGHRS and CDR2 YFSETQ. V dropped 0 bases and J dropped 4 bases, with 12 bases sitting between them. The CDR3 covers 15 residues. CDR3 nucleotides: TGCGCCAGCAGCTTGGACAGGGTTGGCTCAGATACGCAGTATTTT. Amino acid sequence: CASSLDRVGSDTQYF.

This clonotype turned up a few times. The CDR3 loop is CASSLGQVEAFF. The CDR3 DNA sequence: TGTGCCAGCAGTTTAGGGCAGGTTGAAGCTTTCTTT. The chain has TRBV12-3 or TRBV12-4 and TRBJ1-1; D is unresolved. The CDR3 contains 12 residues. Deletions cut 1 base from V and 7 bases from J, with 7 bases between.

This clonotype was detected a few times. This rearrangement joins TRBV29-1 to TRBJ2-7; TRBD1 matches at 8 bases. CDR1 is SQVTM and CDR2 is ANQGSEA in the germline V gene. The CDR3 loop spans 15 amino acids. Losses at the gene ends were 0 bases for V and 4 bases for J; bases not matched to a gene: 8. For the CDR3, the DNA is TGCAGCGTTGAAGATCACCGACAGGGGAGGTACGAGCAGTACTTC. It translates to CSVEDHRQGRYEQYF.

The J gene is TRBJ1-1, the V gene TRBV12-3 or TRBV12-4, with a weak D call TRBD1 (6 bases). The CDR3 has 15 amino acids. Trimming removed 6 bases at V and 2 bases at J, with 16 bases between. In nucleotides, the CDR3 is TGTGCCAGCAGGCTACAGGGACTGGTAAACACTGAAGCTTTCTTT. It yields the protein CASRLQGLVNTEAFF.

This rearrangement joins TRBV7-2 to TRBJ2-5, with 15 bases identical to TRBD2. The CDR3 totals 17 residues. With V trimmed by 5 bases and J by 4 bases, 8 bases remained unmatched. Germline V gives CDR1 SGHTA, CDR2 FQGNSA. CDR3 loop: CASSPRTSGRAGETQYF. As DNA, the CDR3 is TGTGCCAGCAGCCCGAGGACTAGCGGGAGGGCGGGAGAGACCCAGTACTTC.

This clonotype was picked up many times. The rearrangement uses TRBV29-1 and TRBJ2-7; D is unclear. Germline loops: CDR1 SQVTM, CDR2 ANQGSEA. This CDR3 spans 13 amino acids. V dropped 4 bases and J dropped 2 bases, with 12 bases sitting between them. CDR3 DNA: TGCAGCGTTGTATATCAGGCAACCTACGAGCAGTACTTC. Amino acid sequence: CSVVYQATYEQYF.

This clonotype has more than one count but fewer than ten. V usage is TRBV24-1 and J usage is TRBJ1-2; the D is unclear. The CDR3 length is 11 residues. V dropped 7 bases and J dropped 8 bases, with 10 bases sitting between them. Germline CDR1 is KGHDR and CDR2 is SFDVKD. CDR3 sequence: CATRGDGGYTF. DNA of the CDR3: TGTGCCACCAGGGGCGACGGGGGCTACACCTTC.

This clonotype occurred many times. The rearrangement uses TRBV7-9 and TRBJ2-7; D uncertain. CDR1 and CDR2 (germline): SEHNR, FQNEAQ (reference sequence). This CDR3 contains 13 residues. Trimming pared 1 base from V and 4 bases from J, leaving 8 bases between. The CDR3 region has the DNA TGTGCCAGCAGCTTAGGTCGGGTGTACGAGCAGTACTTC. It translates to CASSLGRVYEQYF.

The rearrangement joins TRBV20-1 to TRBJ2-2, with D unresolved. Germline CDR1 and CDR2: DFQATT and SNEGSKA (reference sequence). V was pared by 5 bases and J by 4 bases, with 20 bases between. The CDR3 totals 16 residues. Here the CDR3 DNA reads TGCAGTGCTCCGACCGGACCGGAACTATTCACCGGGGAGCTGTTTTTT. This gives the protein CSAPTGPELFTGELFF.

This clonotype was counted only a few times. The V and J genes are TRBV7-6 and TRBJ2-5, with TRBD1 as a possible D gene (6 bases). Looked up from germline, CDR1 is SGHVS and CDR2 is FNYEAQ. The ends were cut back, 1 base at V and 2 bases at J, with 8 bases in the middle. The CDR3 is made up of 14 amino acids. CDR3 residues: CASSLEGEQETQYF. In nucleotides, the CDR3 is TGTGCCAGCAGCTTAGAGGGGGAGCAAGAGACCCAGTACTTC.

This clonotype has a handful of counts. The chain has TRBV29-1 and TRBJ2-5, with D possibly being TRBD1 (5 bases). V was cut by 8 bases and J by 4 bases, with 14 bases left in between. The V gene's germline CDR1 is SQVTM and CDR2 ANQGSEA. This CDR3 comprises 12 residues. CDR3 sequence: CSSDGRGETQYF. Here the CDR3 DNA reads TGCAGCTCCGATGGAAGGGGAGAGACCCAGTACTTC.

A few counts support this clonotype. V gene TRBV2 combines with J gene TRBJ1-1; no firm D call. V shed 7 bases and J shed 0 bases, with 9 bases lying between them. This CDR3 comprises 13 residues. CDR1 is SNHLY and CDR2 is FYNNEI in the germline V gene. The CDR3: CASTNELNTEAFF. The CDR3 DNA reads as TGTGCCAGCACTAATGAACTGAACACTGAAGCTTTCTTT.

The rearrangement links TRBV7-9 to TRBJ2-7; 7 bases agree with TRBD1. Trimming cost V 4 bases and J 3 bases; bases outside gene matches: 9. This CDR3 has 15 amino acids. CDR1 is SEHNR and CDR2 is FQNEAQ in the germline V gene (reference sequence). CDR3 amino acids: CASSSDTGVLYEQYF. CDR3 coding DNA: TGTGCCAGCAGCTCCGATACAGGGGTTCTCTACGAGCAGTACTTC.

This clonotype was seen only once. This rearrangement joins TRBV7-8 to TRBJ1-1, with a possible D match to TRBD1 (5 bases). Germline values: CDR1 SGHVS, CDR2 FQNEAQ. Trimming left V 1 base short and J 1 base short, with 10 bases between. This CDR3 is built from 15 residues. CDR3 protein: CASSLEGVGNTEAFF. CDR3 coding DNA: TGTGCCAGCAGCTTAGAAGGGGTGGGGAACACTGAAGCTTTCTTT.

The chain has TRBV7-8 and TRBJ2-5; D perhaps matches TRBD2 (6 bases). This CDR3 region has 16 residues. Trimming removed 2 bases from V and 1 base from J, with 14 bases in between. The germline gives CDR1 SGHVS, CDR2 FQNEAQ. The CDR3 DNA follows: TGTGCCAGCAGCTTATTTGGGGGGATCCTCCAAGAGACCCAGTACTTC. Residues: CASSLFGGILQETQYF. The full variable domain, its missing parts supplied by reference TRBV7-8 and TRBJ2-5, is GAGVSQSPRYKVAKRGQDVALRCDPISGHVSLFWYQQALGQGPEFLTYFQNEAQLDKSGLPSDRFFAERPEGSVSTLKIQRTQQEDSAVYLCASSLFGGILQETQYFGPGTRLLVL.